This T cell receptor beta chain derives from a study of OX40 agonist ivuxolimab in advanced cancers. Generated by immunoSEQ multiplex PCR, the TCRdb table keeps only in-frame clones and is missing some. This table has 65,000 to 80,000 clones, 75% to 90% appearing once. Points on this clone: Its antigen remains unidentified.

Looked up from germline, CDR1 is KGHSH and CDR2 is LQKENI. Trimming took 4 bases from V and 0 from J, leaving 25 bases between them. This CDR3 comprises 20 residues. Sampled blood was obtained at baseline, cycle 4 day 1, and cycle 7 day 1. Study observations and caveats: Dose levels from 0.1 to 3.0 mg/kg saw CD4+ and CD8+ blood T cells expand clonally by week 6.

The sample here was CD4+ or CD8+ T cells sorted from blood, taken in a trial of the OX40 agonist ivuxolimab. This receptor was identified in an adult with an advanced solid tumor such as melanoma, head and neck, liver or kidney cancer. V and J are TRBV18 and TRBJ2-4; weak D call: TRBD2 (5 bases). In nucleotides, the CDR3 is TGTGCCAGCTCACTTTATCCCCCTGAGTGGGAGACACTAGCCAAAAACATTCAGTACTTC. The encoded protein is CASSLYPPEWETLAKNIQYF. Variable domain in full (rest from reference TRBV18 and TRBJ2-4): NAGVMQNPRHLVRRRGQEARLRCSPMKGHSHVYWYRQLPEEGLKFMVYLQKENIIDESGMPKERFSAEFPKEGPSILRIQQVVRGDSAAYFCASSLYPPEWETLAKNIQYFGAGTRLSVL.